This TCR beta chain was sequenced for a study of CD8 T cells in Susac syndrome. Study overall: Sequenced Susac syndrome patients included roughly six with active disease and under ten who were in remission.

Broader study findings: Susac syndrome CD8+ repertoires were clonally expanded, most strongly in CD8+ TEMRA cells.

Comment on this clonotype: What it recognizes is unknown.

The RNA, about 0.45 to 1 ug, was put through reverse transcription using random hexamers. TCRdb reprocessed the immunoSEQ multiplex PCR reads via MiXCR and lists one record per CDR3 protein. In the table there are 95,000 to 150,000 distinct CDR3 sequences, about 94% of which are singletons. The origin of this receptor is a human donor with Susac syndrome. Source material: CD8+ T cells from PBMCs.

The CDR3 nucleotides read TGTGCCTTACATAGAGATACCGGGGAGCTGTTTTTT. Encoded protein: CALHRDTGELFF. The gene calls are TRBV30 and TRBJ2-2; no firm D call. V lost 7 bases, J lost 5 bases, and 11 bases lay in between. The germline gives CDR1 GTSNPN, CDR2 SVGIG (reference sequence). This CDR3 spans 12 amino acids.